These 8 T cell receptor beta chains were all obtained from the same sample, sequenced in a study of T cells in Graves' hyperthyroidism and ophthalmopathy. RNA transcripts yielded amplified TCR beta CDR3 regions. An initial round of RT-PCR targeting the TCR CDR3 relied on the HTBI primer set. TCRdb re-derived calls from the multiplex PCR reads in MiXCR, one entry per CDR3 protein. The sample records hundreds of thousands of distinct CDR3 sequences, around 22% being singletons. Source material: blood. These TCRs come from a woman in her thirties with Graves' ophthalmopathy.

This clonotype has just a few counts. The chain is built from TRBV5-1 and TRBJ1-1; D perhaps matches TRBD1 (5 bases). V lost 7 bases, J lost 3 bases, and 22 bases lay in between. Germline CDR1 and CDR2: SGHRS and YFSETQ. The CDR3 spans 16 residues. In DNA form, the CDR3 reads TGCGCCAGCCTGGGGGGGTCGCCCCCTTTTTACACTGAAGCTTTCTTT. Encoded protein: CASLGGSPPFYTEAFF.

This clonotype was seen ten or more times. V gene TRBV4-1 combines with J gene TRBJ2-7, with 9 bases that match TRBD1. Germline CDR1 MGHRA, CDR2 YSYEKL. V lost 1 base, J lost 5 bases, and 12 bases stayed unmatched. CDR3 length: 17 residues. The CDR3 sequence: CASSQVLTGTGSHEQYF. The CDR3 DNA follows: TGCGCCAGCAGCCAAGTGCTAACCGGGACAGGGTCCCACGAGCAGTACTTC.

Ten or more counts support this clonotype. The chain joins TRBV6-2 or TRBV6-3 to TRBJ1-2, with TRBD1 matching 7 bases. This CDR3 contains 18 residues. Trimming took 4 bases from V and 4 from J; bases not matched to a gene: 18. Germline-derived CDR1 and CDR2 are MNHEY and SVGEGT. CDR3 protein: CASSSWGGGRDTGYGYTF. The CDR3 nucleotides are TGTGCCAGCAGTTCGTGGGGAGGGGGCCGGGACACCGGCTATGGCTACACCTTC.

The J gene is TRBJ1-2, the V gene TRBV11-2; D call uncertain. The CDR3 consists of 14 residues. Per the germline V gene, CDR1 is SGHAT and CDR2 is FQNNGV. V was pared by 1 base and J by 4 bases, with 10 bases between. As DNA, the CDR3 is TGTGCCAGCAGCTTAGTTCCGGGTAGCTATGGCTACACCTTC. It yields the protein CASSLVPGSYGYTF.

This clonotype was detected many times. The V call is TRBV6-1, the J call TRBJ2-2; D may match TRBD1 or TRBD2 (6 bases each). Germline-derived CDR1 and CDR2 are MNHNS and SASEGT. V lost 6 bases to trimming and J lost 6 bases, with 17 bases between them. CDR3 length equals 15 residues. CDR3 residues: CASSATRGGPGELFF. In nucleotides, the CDR3 is TGTGCCAGCAGCGCAACCAGGGGAGGACCCGGGGAGCTGTTTTTT.

This clonotype was detected ten times or more. The V and J genes are TRBV12-3 or TRBV12-4 and TRBJ1-2; possible D gene TRBD1, 5 bases. V lost 3 bases and J 2 bases, leaving 10 bases between the germline ends. The CDR3 is 14 amino acids. The CDR3 nucleotides are TGTGCCAGCAGTTTGGGAAGACAGAACTATGGCTACACCTTC. Protein product: CASSLGRQNYGYTF.

For this clonotype: A much larger clone lies a single base off, so this may be a read error. V usage is TRBV19 and J usage is TRBJ1-3, with D uncertain. The CDR3 has 13 residues. Trimming took off 7 bases at V and 0 bases at J, with 7 bases between the two ends. Per the germline V gene, CDR1 is LNHDA and CDR2 is SQIVND (reference sequence). The CDR3 nucleotides are TGTGCCAGTATGGAGGACTCTGGAAACACCATATATTTT. Its protein is CASMEDSGNTIYF.

The V call is TRBV11-2, the J call TRBJ2-7; TRBD2 matches at 14 bases. In germline, CDR1 is SGHAT, CDR2 FQNNGV. V gave up 1 base and J gave up 3 bases; unmatched junction bases: 8. This CDR3 has 18 residues. The CDR3 region is CASSLVVFGLAGGYEQYF. The CDR3 DNA is TGTGCCAGCAGCTTAGTAGTATTCGGACTAGCGGGGGGCTACGAGCAGTACTTC. Variable domain in full (rest from reference TRBV11-2 and TRBJ2-7): EAGVAQSPRYKIIEKRQSVAFWCNPISGHATLYWYQQILGQGPKLLIQFQNNGVVDDSQLPKDRFSAERLKGVDSTLKIQPAKLEDSAVYLCASSLVVFGLAGGYEQYFGPGTRLTVT.